These 26 T cell receptor beta chains were sequenced from one sample in a study of vaccination and CD4 T cells after COVID-19. Treatment here: approximately 9-day PBMC culture with coronavirus spike peptide pools or control peptides (ViraFEST assay). Antigen specificity for these receptors is unknown. The Oncomine TCR Beta short-read assay was applied to DNA of cultured CD4+ T cells. Using its own MiXCR run on the PCR reads, TCRdb lists one record per CDR3 protein. Altogether more than 15,000 distinct CDR3 sequences are present, approximately 50% being singletons, with the ten largest covering roughly 30%. The sequencing used cultured CD4+ T cells from blood, collected after SARS-CoV-2 vaccination. The receptor source for this set is a human donor with COVID-19.

The V gene is TRBV2, the J gene TRBJ2-7, with 7 nucleotides matching TRBD1. This CDR3 region has 14 residues. Germline CDR1 reads SNHLY; CDR2 reads FYNNEI. V was pared by 4 bases and J by 4 bases, with 7 bases of the junction left unmatched. As DNA, the CDR3 is TGTGCCAGCAGTGTGAGCGACAGGGCTTACGAGCAGTACTTC. It is translated as CASSVSDRAYEQYF.

The CDR3 region is CASSQDDRQPQLHYGYTF. For the CDR3, the DNA is TGCGCCAGCAGCCAAGATGATCGGCAGCCCCAACTCCACTATGGCTACACCTTC. V usage is TRBV4-3 and J usage is TRBJ1-2; D is ambiguous. Germline CDR1 LGHNA, CDR2 YSLEER. This CDR3 contains 18 residues. With 0 bases removed from V and 3 bases from J, the gap between germline ends came to 20 bases.

This clonotype came up a few times. This chain connects TRBV20-1 to TRBJ1-5; D not certain. Germline V gene data show CDR1 as DFQATT and CDR2 as SNEGSKA (reference sequence). The CDR3 runs to 15 residues. V dropped 3 bases and J dropped 5 bases, with 17 bases sitting between them. The CDR3 sequence: CSASMTAGGYQPQHF. As DNA, the CDR3 is TGCAGTGCTAGCATGACCGCGGGAGGGTATCAGCCCCAGCATTTT.

The rearrangement uses TRBV11-2 and TRBJ2-5, with TRBD2 identical over 8 bases. The CDR3 has 14 residues. Germline lookup yields CDR1 SGHAT and CDR2 FQNNGV. With 5 bases clipped from V and 0 bases from J, the junction kept 2 bases outside the gene matches. CDR3 sequence: CASSKGLDQETQYF. Here the CDR3 DNA reads TGTGCCAGCAGCAAGGGACTAGACCAAGAGACCCAGTACTTC.

On this clonotype: One end of the junction does not line up with germline, which may come from a read error. This chain links TRBV7-2 with TRBJ2-7; 12 bases are shared with TRBD2. The CDR3 has 14 residues. Germline V CDR1 and CDR2: SGHTA, FQGNSA. In DNA form, the CDR3 reads TGTGCCAGCAGCCTAGCGGGGGGGCGCGGCGAGCAGTACTTC. Protein sequence: CASSLAGGRGEQYF.

The table lists this clonotype with a few counts. The chain recombines TRBV30 with TRBJ1-1; D uncertain. V was clipped by 0 bases and J by 4 bases, with 9 bases between them. CDR3 length: 13 residues. Germline V gives CDR1 GTSNPN, CDR2 SVGIG (reference sequence). This chain's CDR3 is CAWSVNPGTEAFF. In nucleotides, the CDR3 is TGTGCCTGGAGTGTAAATCCAGGCACTGAAGCTTTCTTT. Full variable domain (missing parts from reference TRBV30 and TRBJ1-1): SQTIHQWPATLVQPVGSPLSLECTVEGTSNPNLYWYRQAAGRGLQLLFYSVGIGQISSEVPQNLSASRPQDRQFILSSKKLLLSDSGFYLCAWSVNPGTEAFFGQGTRLTVV.

In nucleotides, the CDR3 is TGTGCCAGCAGTTACTTCGACAGGCCCTCTGGGGCCAACGTCCTGACTTTC. It translates to CASSYFDRPSGANVLTF. The chain combines TRBV6-2 or TRBV6-3 with TRBJ2-6; D is perhaps TRBD1 (6 bases). CDR3 length: 17 amino acids. Germline CDR1 and CDR2: MNHEY and SVGEGT. The V end lost 1 base, the J end lost 0 bases, and 10 bases lay between the germline ends.

V gene TRBV6-1 combines with J gene TRBJ2-3; 8 bases are a match to TRBD1. The CDR3 spans 16 residues. Germline trimming cut 4 bases from V and 0 bases from J; bases unmatched to any gene: 6. CDR1 and CDR2 from the germline V gene are MNHNS and SASEGT. Here the CDR3 reads CASSGQGSTSTDTQYF. CDR3 nucleotides: TGTGCCAGCAGTGGACAGGGGTCAACTAGCACAGATACGCAGTATTTT.

The genes are TRBV6-1 and TRBJ1-5; D is unclear. This CDR3 has 13 amino acids. The ends were cut back, 7 bases at V and 0 bases at J, with 7 bases in the middle. The germline CDR1 and CDR2 sequences are MNHNS and SASEGT. The CDR3 DNA is TGTGCCAGCAAAGAGGCTAGCAATCAGCCCCAGCATTTT. Protein sequence: CASKEASNQPQHF.

This chain links TRBV29-1 with TRBJ1-1; D remains unclear. The CDR3 is 13 amino acids. The V and J ends lost 6 bases and 2 bases respectively, with 13 bases between them. Per the germline V gene, CDR1 is SQVTM and CDR2 is ANQGSEA. The CDR3 here is CSVEGEINTEAFF. CDR3 nucleotides: TGCAGCGTGGAGGGTGAAATAAACACTGAAGCTTTCTTT.

The chain carries TRBV28 and TRBJ1-2; D is ambiguous. This CDR3 is 13 amino acids long. In germline, CDR1 is MDHEN, CDR2 SYDVKM. V gave up 7 bases and J gave up 5 bases, with 14 bases separating them. The CDR3 region is CASIQHPAYGYTF. DNA of the CDR3: TGTGCCAGCATCCAACACCCCGCTTATGGCTACACCTTC.

This chain uses TRBV6-1 with TRBJ2-7; D may be TRBD2 (5 bases). The germline gives CDR1 MNHNS, CDR2 SASEGT. V was trimmed by 6 bases and J by 3 bases, leaving 6 bases between them. The CDR3 consists of 11 residues. The CDR3 sequence: CASSRGYEQYF. The CDR3 DNA follows: TGTGCCAGCAGCCGGGGCTACGAGCAGTACTTC.

This chain uses TRBV6-1 with TRBJ2-5, with D perhaps TRBD1 or TRBD2 (6 bases each). In germline, CDR1 is MNHNS, CDR2 SASEGT. The CDR3 runs to 14 residues. Trimming cost V 6 bases and J 1 base, with 12 bases left between them. The CDR3, as DNA: TGTGCCAGCAGCAGGGGACTGGTCCAAGAGACCCAGTACTTC. This translates into CASSRGLVQETQYF.

The V call is TRBV27, the J call TRBJ2-3; 13 bases fit TRBD2. V dropped 7 bases and J dropped 1; count of bases not matched to a gene: 8. The CDR3 has 17 amino acids. Germline CDR1 is MNHEY and CDR2 is SMNVEV (reference sequence). The CDR3: CASKIRTSGGRTDTQYF. Written as DNA, the CDR3 is TGTGCCAGCAAAATCCGGACTAGCGGGGGCCGCACAGATACGCAGTATTTT.

The rearrangement links TRBV6-2 or TRBV6-3 to TRBJ2-3; 7 bases are a match to TRBD2. The junction had 9 bases not matched to a gene; V was cut back by 6 bases and J by 6 bases. CDR3 length: 14 residues. Germline V lookup: CDR1 MNHEY, CDR2 SVGEGT. CDR3 in amino acids: CASRGGGGGDTQYF. In DNA form, the CDR3 reads TGTGCCAGCAGAGGCGGCGGGGGAGGGGATACGCAGTATTTT.

V and J are TRBV30 and TRBJ1-4; TRBD1 might be the D (6 bases). This CDR3 has 12 amino acids. Germline V lookup: CDR1 GTSNPN, CDR2 SVGIG (reference sequence). V was pared by 7 bases and J by 10 bases, with 16 bases between. The CDR3 loop reads CASGKGDGKLFF. CDR3 DNA: TGTGCCTCCGGGAAGGGGGATGGAAAACTGTTTTTT.

This clonotype was seen a few times. The chain recombines TRBV12-3 or TRBV12-4 with TRBJ2-5; a weak D match, TRBD2 (5 bases). The CDR3 loop spans 14 amino acids. Trimming cost V 2 bases and J 5 bases, with 12 bases left between them. Here the CDR3 DNA reads TGTGCCAGCAGTTTACTCGGGGTAGGGGAGACCCAGTACTTC. Translating it yields CASSLLGVGETQYF.

This rearrangement joins TRBV28 to TRBJ1-2; D is unclear. Germline V lookup: CDR1 MDHEN, CDR2 SYDVKM. CDR3 length equals 11 residues. V was clipped by 6 bases and J by 10 bases, with 12 bases between them. DNA of the CDR3: TGTGCCAGCAGAATACAGAGGGACTACACCTTC. This codes for CASRIQRDYTF.

This clonotype is a singleton in its sample. This sequence joins TRBV19 and TRBJ2-3, with 7 bases matching TRBD1. J lost 2 bases, V lost 6 bases, and 5 bases had no gene match. This CDR3 spans 14 amino acids. Germline V lookup: CDR1 LNHDA, CDR2 SQIVND (reference sequence). The chain's CDR3 is CASRLTGLTDTQYF. Here the CDR3 DNA reads TGTGCCAGTAGGCTGACAGGGCTCACAGATACGCAGTATTTT.

This clonotype has more than one count but fewer than ten. J is TRBJ2-5 and V is TRBV27; 8 bases agree with TRBD1. The trim removed 9 bases at V and 2 bases at J, leaving 5 bases unmatched. The CDR3 sequence is 13 residues long. Germline values: CDR1 MNHEY, CDR2 SMNVEV (reference sequence). In DNA form, the CDR3 reads TGTGCCAGAAGAGGACAGGGACAAGAGACCCAGTACTTC. Its protein is CARRGQGQETQYF.

The V gene is TRBV14, the J gene TRBJ2-7, with D perhaps matching TRBD1 (6 bases). CDR1 and CDR2 from the germline V gene are SGHDN and FVKESK. V was pared by 4 bases and J by 1 base, with 11 bases between. This CDR3 contains 14 residues. CDR3 region: CASSPPTGSYEQYF. For the CDR3, the DNA is TGTGCCAGCAGCCCTCCTACAGGGTCCTACGAGCAGTACTTC.

Only a few counts were recorded for this clonotype. The chain recombines TRBV2 with TRBJ2-1; 7 nucleotides agree with TRBD2. The CDR3 spans 12 residues. The V segment lost 5 bases and the J segment 7 bases; nucleotides outside the gene matches: 2. Germline loops: CDR1 SNHLY, CDR2 FYNNEI. CDR3 sequence (DNA): TGTGCCAGCAGTACCGGGGGGAATGAGCAGTTCTTC. This codes for CASSTGGNEQFF.

V and J are TRBV27 and TRBJ2-5; TRBD1 matches 7 bases. Germline trimming cut 3 bases from V and 3 bases from J; bases unmatched to any gene: 7. Germline CDR1 is MNHEY and CDR2 is SMNVEV (reference sequence). There are 15 residues in the CDR3. CDR3 nucleotides: TGTGCCAGCAGTTTTTCCGGGACAGAGAAAGAGACCCAGTACTTC. Translating it yields CASSFSGTEKETQYF.

This clonotype appeared a few times. This sequence joins TRBV24-1 and TRBJ1-1; D gene unclear. The CDR3 has 12 amino acids. V was cut by 5 bases and J by 2 bases, with 5 bases left in between. Germline values: CDR1 KGHDR, CDR2 SFDVKD. CDR3 sequence reads: CATSVDNTEAFF. CDR3 in DNA: TGTGCCACCAGTGTCGATAACACTGAAGCTTTCTTT.

This chain connects TRBV7-3 to TRBJ2-2; no reliable D call. The V end lost 5 bases, the J end lost 6 bases, and 13 bases lay between the germline ends. This CDR3 spans 14 amino acids. Germline values: CDR1 SGHTA, CDR2 FQGTGA. CDR3 region: CASSAILGPGELFF. CDR3 nucleotides: TGTGCCAGCAGCGCGATACTGGGCCCCGGGGAGCTGTTTTTT.

The genes are TRBV28 and TRBJ2-5, with TRBD2 matching over 8 bases. This CDR3 spans 14 amino acids. Per germline, CDR1 MDHEN and CDR2 SYDVKM. Losses at the gene ends were 3 bases for V and 5 bases for J; bases not matched to a gene: 5. The CDR3 sequence: CASSFTGGRETQYF. The CDR3 DNA reads as TGTGCCAGCAGTTTTACGGGGGGGCGGGAGACCCAGTACTTC. Variable domain in full (rest from reference TRBV28 and TRBJ2-5): DVKVTQSSRYLVKRTGEKVFLECVQDMDHENMFWYRQDPGLGLRLIYFSYDVKMKEKGDIPEGYSVSREKKERFSLILESASTNQTSMYLCASSFTGGRETQYFGPGTRLLVL.